This T cell receptor (beta chain) derives from a study of chemoradiotherapy in HPV16-positive cancers. Study outcomes and limitations: HPV-specific T cells were functionally defined from only a couple of HPV16-positive patients. Non-HPV-specific T cells did not expand in tumors during treatment, whereas candidate HPV-specific clones and E7-related motifs did.

This clone was seen only once. The target antigen is unknown. Produced via immunoSEQ multiplex PCR; TCRdb's table is partial and in-frame only. The top ten hold 3.5% to 4.5% of the sample, which has around 870 clones, approximately 86% seen once. The V gene end was trimmed by 4 bases and the J gene end by 5 bases; junction bases not matched to a gene: 8. The CDR3 totals 14 residues. Germline loops: CDR1 MNHNY, CDR2 SVGAGI (reference sequence). The chain recombines TRBV6-6 with TRBJ2-7; 7 nucleotides align to TRBD1. This clonotype was sampled from a human donor with HPV-associated anogenital cancer. Source: tumor tissue, taken from a patient who underwent chemoradiotherapy. The CDR3 nucleotides read TGTGCCAGCAGTTCGGGGACAGCCTTAAACGAGCAGTACTTC. As protein: CASSSGTALNEQYF.